These 8 T cell receptor beta chains share one sample of origin, sequenced in a study of neurological immune-mediated disorders. As for time point: longitudinal time-point 1 (baseline). One entry per CDR3 protein results from TCRdb running MiXCR on the 5' RACE reads. Among tens of thousands of distinct CDR3 sequences listed, 3% to 3.5% were seen once. Specimen: PBMCs. These receptors all come from a woman aged 60 to 75 with multiple sclerosis.

This clonotype was found many times. V gene TRBV6-5 combines with J gene TRBJ1-1, with 9 bases identical to TRBD1. Trimming at V came to 6 bases and at J to 11 bases, leaving 16 bases not matched to a gene. The germline CDR1 and CDR2 sequences are MNHEY and SVGAGI. This CDR3 spans 15 amino acids. CDR3 coding DNA: TGTGCCAGCAGAGGGACAGGGTTCGAGCAAAGTAGGGCTTTCTTT. It is translated as CASRGTGFEQSRAFF.

Many counts were recorded for this clonotype. The chain has TRBV20-1 and TRBJ2-1; 7 nucleotides match TRBD1. The trim removed 3 bases at V and 4 bases at J, leaving 9 bases unmatched. Germline assignment: CDR1 DFQATT and CDR2 SNEGSKA (reference sequence). CDR3 length: 15 amino acids. CDR3 coding DNA: TGCAGTGCTAGGGTGCTGAGGGGGCGGTACAATGAGCAGTTCTTC. It encodes CSARVLRGRYNEQFF.

This clonotype was counted at least ten times. CDR3 sequence (DNA): TGTGCCAGCAGAAAACGACTAGATGCAGATACGCAGTATTTT. Encoded protein: CASRKRLDADTQYF. This chain connects TRBV2 to TRBJ2-3; D perhaps matches TRBD2 (6 bases). The germline V gene encodes CDR1 SNHLY and CDR2 FYNNEI. V shed 6 bases and J shed 4 bases, with 14 bases lying between them. CDR3 length: 14 residues.

With respect to this clonotype: This clone may be a read error of a much larger clone one base away. J is TRBJ2-6 and V is TRBV20-1; D is perhaps TRBD1 (5 bases). This CDR3 is built from 13 residues. Germline V gene sequence: CDR1 DFQATT, CDR2 SNEGSKA (reference sequence). The CDR3 region is CSAVQSGAKVLTF. CDR3 nucleotides: TGCAGTGCCGTACAGTCTGGGGCCAAAGTCCTGACTTTC.

This clonotype was picked up many times. The CDR3 sequence is CASKQGNTDTQYF. The DNA for the CDR3 is TGTGCCAGCAAACAGGGGAACACAGATACGCAGTATTTT. The chain employs TRBV2 and TRBJ2-3; 7 nucleotides agree with TRBD1. This CDR3 is 13 amino acids long. Losses at the gene ends were 7 bases for V and 2 bases for J; bases not matched to a gene: 3. Germline V gene sequence: CDR1 SNHLY, CDR2 FYNNEI.

This clonotype was observed many times. A much larger clone differs by one base, so this may be a read error. This chain uses TRBV15 with TRBJ1-5; D is ambiguous. Germline V gene data show CDR1 as LNHNV and CDR2 as YYDKDF (reference sequence). CDR3 size: 12 residues. The CDR3 nucleotides read TGTGCCACCAGCAGAGAACTCGAGCCCCAGAATTTT. Residues: CATSRELEPQNF. Full variable domain (missing parts from reference TRBV15 and TRBJ1-5): DAMVIQNPRYQVTQFGKPVTLSCSQTLNHNVMYWYQQKSSQAPKLLFHYYDKDFNNEADTPDNFQSRRPNTSFCFLDIRSPGLGDTAMYLCATSRELEPQNFGDGTRLSIL.

This clonotype was found many times. CDR3 sequence (DNA): TGTGCCAGCAGCTTTAACAGGGGTTTGACAGATACGCAGTATTTT. Encoded protein: CASSFNRGLTDTQYF. V gene TRBV7-9 combines with J gene TRBJ2-3; TRBD1 agrees at 7 bases. The CDR3 contains 15 residues. With 3 bases clipped from V and 3 bases from J, the junction kept 6 bases outside the gene matches. CDR1 is SEHNR, CDR2 FQNEAQ, per germline (reference sequence).

The sample holds many counts of this clonotype. This chain uses TRBV19 with TRBJ1-1; maybe TRBD1 (5 bases). CDR1 and CDR2 from the germline V gene are LNHDA and SQIVND (reference sequence). This CDR3 is 15 amino acids long. The V gene lost 3 bases and the J gene lost 1 base, with 12 bases spanning the gap. CDR3 residues: CASSISGVTNTEAFF. The CDR3 bases are TGTGCCAGTAGTATTTCGGGGGTAACGAACACTGAAGCTTTCTTT.